This T cell receptor (beta chain) is drawn from a study of early T cells in non-severe SARS-CoV-2 infection. Study in general: Sequencing of unsorted whole blood was done on bulk RNA, leaving chains unpaired. Study observations and caveats: VDJdb-based matching was biased toward anti-spike CD8 responses and missed private and CD4 specificities.

V was pared by 3 bases and J by 6 bases, with 10 bases of the junction left unmatched. Germline V gives CDR1 DFQATT, CDR2 SNEGSKA (reference sequence). The CDR3 loop spans 16 amino acids. Unique molecular identifiers were added to individual cDNA molecules. TCRdb used MiXCR to reprocess the 5' RACE reads, holding one entry per CDR3 protein. The table records about 46,000 distinct CDR3 sequences, 5% to 5.5% of them present only once. This clonotype appeared many times. Its antigen is unidentified. The receptor was derived from an adult who was a healthcare worker with PCR-confirmed SARS-CoV-2 infection or an uninfected control (not recorded which). The chain links TRBV20-1 to TRBJ2-1; 11 bases align to TRBD2. This specimen was whole blood, taken at baseline. CDR3 nucleotides: TGCAGTGCTAGCGGATTTAGCGGGAGGGCCGCCAATGAGCAGTTCTTC. Amino acid sequence: CSASGFSGRAANEQFF.